This T cell receptor (beta chain) was found in a study of CD8+CD57+ T cells in acquired aplastic anemia. Study conclusions and caveats: Patients were compared with controls for CD8+ Simpson's diversity, and no significant difference emerged.

According to the study, genomic DNA was the template for TCR beta VDJ and CDR3 profiling. TCRdb reanalysed the reads using MiXCR and keeps one entry per CDR3 protein. The sample carries about 220,000 distinct CDR3 sequences, roughly 35% recorded once. The germline CDR1 and CDR2 sequences are SGHAT and FQNNGV. This CDR3 contains 15 residues. Trimming cost V 2 bases and J 2 bases; bases outside gene matches: 5. This clonotype appeared a few times. What it binds is unknown. The chain carries TRBV11-2 and TRBJ1-1, with 7 bases fitting TRBD1. The receptor was isolated from a human donor in good health, serving as a control. The specimen was sorted CD4+, CD8+, or CD8+CD57+ T cells (not recorded which) from PBMCs. CDR3 in amino acids: CASSLSGTDNTEAFF. The CDR3, as DNA: TGTGCCAGCAGCTTATCCGGGACAGATAACACTGAAGCTTTCTTT.